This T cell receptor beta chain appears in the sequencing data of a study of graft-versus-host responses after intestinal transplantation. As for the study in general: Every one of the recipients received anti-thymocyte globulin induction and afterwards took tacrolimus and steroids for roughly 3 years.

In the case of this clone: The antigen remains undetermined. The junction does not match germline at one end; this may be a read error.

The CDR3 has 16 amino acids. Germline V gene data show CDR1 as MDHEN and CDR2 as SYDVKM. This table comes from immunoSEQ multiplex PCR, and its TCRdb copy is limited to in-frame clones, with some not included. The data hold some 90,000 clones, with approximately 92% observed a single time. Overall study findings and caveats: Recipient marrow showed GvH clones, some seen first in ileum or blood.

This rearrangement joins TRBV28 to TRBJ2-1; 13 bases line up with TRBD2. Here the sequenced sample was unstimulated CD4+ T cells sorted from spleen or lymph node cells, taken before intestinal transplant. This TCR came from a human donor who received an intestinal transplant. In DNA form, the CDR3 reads TGTGCCAGCAGAGGGACTAGCGGGAATTCTTTCAATGGGCAGTTCTTC. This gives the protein CASRGTSGNSFNGQFF.